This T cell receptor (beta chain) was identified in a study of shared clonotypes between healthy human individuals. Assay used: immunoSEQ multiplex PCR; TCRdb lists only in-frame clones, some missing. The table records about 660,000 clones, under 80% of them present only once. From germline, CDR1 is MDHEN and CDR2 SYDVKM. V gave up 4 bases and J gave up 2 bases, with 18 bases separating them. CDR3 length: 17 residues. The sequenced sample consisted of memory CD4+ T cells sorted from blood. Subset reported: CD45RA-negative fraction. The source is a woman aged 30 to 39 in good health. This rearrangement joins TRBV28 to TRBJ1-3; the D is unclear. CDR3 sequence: CASSSSTSRWAGNTIYF. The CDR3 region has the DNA TGTGCCAGCAGTTCGTCGACCTCCAGGTGGGCTGGAAACACCATATATTTT.